These 25 T cell receptor beta chains were sequenced from one sample in a study of early T cells in non-severe SARS-CoV-2 infection. TCRdb re-analysed the 5' RACE reads in MiXCR, keeping a single row per CDR3 protein. The sample shows 68,000 or so distinct CDR3 sequences, 10% to 15% of them seen only once. Sequences were obtained from whole blood. These receptors were collected from an adult who was a healthcare worker with PCR-confirmed SARS-CoV-2 infection or an uninfected control (not recorded which).

This clonotype showed up just a few times. The J gene is TRBJ1-1, the V gene TRBV6-5; D gene uncertain. There are 14 residues in the CDR3. V was trimmed by 5 bases and J by 2 bases, leaving 12 bases between them. Germline-derived CDR1 and CDR2 are MNHEY and SVGAGI. The CDR3 DNA reads as TGTGCCAGCAGTCGCGTAGGGAGCAACACTGAAGCTTTCTTT. Residues: CASSRVGSNTEAFF.

The rearrangement uses TRBV6-2 or TRBV6-3 and TRBJ2-5, with D possibly being TRBD1 (7 bases). There are 16 residues in the CDR3. Trimming cost V 4 bases and J 2 bases, with 17 bases left between them. CDR1 and CDR2 (germline): MNHEY, SVGEGT. The CDR3 nucleotides read TGTGCCAGCAGTTCCAGCAGGGGGAGCGGGCAAGAGACCCAGTACTTC. It is translated as CASSSSRGSGQETQYF.

The table lists this clonotype with a few counts. The chain carries TRBV20-1 and TRBJ1-2; D is perhaps TRBD1 (5 bases). Germline V gene data show CDR1 as DFQATT and CDR2 as SNEGSKA (reference sequence). This CDR3 is 15 amino acids long. V lost 2 bases to trimming and J lost 5 bases, with 18 bases between them. The CDR3 loop is CSARTEITGPYGYTF. The CDR3 DNA reads TGCAGTGCTAGAACAGAGATTACGGGGCCTTATGGCTACACCTTC.

The chain links TRBV5-1 to TRBJ1-4, with D maybe TRBD1 (5 bases). Germline loops: CDR1 SGHRS, CDR2 YFSETQ. The CDR3 loop spans 15 amino acids. V was clipped by 0 bases and J by 3 bases, with 9 bases between them. The CDR3 sequence is CASSLAGGANEKLFF. The CDR3 nucleotides are TGCGCCAGCAGCTTGGCCGGAGGGGCTAATGAAAAACTGTTTTTT.

The V and J genes are TRBV20-1 and TRBJ2-4, with 12 nucleotides matching TRBD2. V dropped 6 bases and J dropped 4; count of bases not matched to a gene: 4. Germline V CDR1 and CDR2: DFQATT, SNEGSKA (reference sequence). The CDR3 sequence is 14 residues long. CDR3 coding DNA: TGCAGTGCCCCAGGACTAGCGGGGAAAAACATTCAGTACTTC. This gives the protein CSAPGLAGKNIQYF.

This clonotype showed up just a few times. The chain's CDR3 is CSVGTGNQPQHF. In DNA form, the CDR3 reads TGCAGCGTTGGCACAGGCAATCAGCCCCAGCATTTT. The J gene is TRBJ1-5, the V gene TRBV29-1; D remains unclear. This CDR3 comprises 12 residues. Germline CDR1 reads SQVTM; CDR2 reads ANQGSEA. Deletions cut 4 bases from V and 2 bases from J, with 6 bases between. Full variable domain (missing parts from reference TRBV29-1 and TRBJ1-5): SAVISQKPSRDICQRGTSLTIQCQVDSQVTMMFWYRQQPGQSLTLIATANQGSEATYESGFVIDKFPISRPNLTFSTLTVSNMSPEDSSIYLCSVGTGNQPQHFGDGTRLSIL.

There are many counts of this clonotype. The chain uses TRBV30 and TRBJ2-7; 11 bases are shared with TRBD2. The CDR3 consists of 14 residues. The germline gives CDR1 GTSNPN, CDR2 SVGIG (reference sequence). Trimming cost V 3 bases and J 3 bases; bases outside gene matches: 4. CDR3 residues: CAWSQTSGGYEQYF. As DNA, the CDR3 is TGTGCCTGGAGCCAAACTAGCGGGGGCTACGAGCAGTACTTC.

The genes are TRBV14 and TRBJ2-1; TRBD1 matches at 9 bases. Germline V lookup: CDR1 SGHDN, CDR2 FVKESK. This CDR3 is 15 amino acids long. After removal of 4 bases from V and 4 bases from J, the junction contained 5 bases not matched to a gene. This CDR3 is CASSLRTGAYNEQFF. CDR3 coding DNA: TGTGCCAGCAGCCTTCGGACAGGGGCGTACAATGAGCAGTTCTTC.

This clonotype has just a few counts. The chain combines TRBV19 with TRBJ1-5; D call uncertain. This CDR3 contains 14 residues. V lost 10 bases and J 3 bases, leaving 16 bases between the germline ends. Germline loops: CDR1 LNHDA, CDR2 SQIVND (reference sequence). The CDR3 loop is CATSTTPTNQPQHF. The CDR3 DNA reads as TGTGCCACCTCGACCACCCCCACCAATCAGCCCCAGCATTTT.

The genes are TRBV3-1 and TRBJ2-7; D is possibly TRBD1 or TRBD2 (5 bases each). Germline-derived CDR1 and CDR2 are LGHDT and YNNKEL (reference sequence). V was clipped by 2 bases and J by 0 bases, with 17 bases between them. The CDR3 covers 17 residues. CDR3 in amino acids: CASSQFRGTGASYEQYF. The DNA of the CDR3 is TGTGCCAGCAGCCAATTCCGGGGTACAGGAGCCTCCTACGAGCAGTACTTC.

The CDR3 loop is CASSPEWENTEAFF. DNA for the CDR3: TGTGCCAGCAGCCCCGAATGGGAGAACACTGAAGCTTTCTTT. The rearrangement joins TRBV7-9 to TRBJ1-1; no definite D call. V was cut by 5 bases and J by 1 base, with 11 bases left in between. CDR3 length: 14 amino acids. The germline V gene has CDR1 SEHNR and CDR2 FQNEAQ (reference sequence).

There are many counts of this clonotype. This chain uses TRBV19 with TRBJ2-5; tentatively, D is TRBD1 (6 bases). CDR1 is LNHDA, CDR2 SQIVND, per germline (reference sequence). The CDR3 consists of 15 residues. V gave up 5 bases and J gave up 0 bases, with 13 bases separating them. In nucleotides, the CDR3 is TGTGCCAGTAGTGCAGGGGTCGTTCACCAAGAGACCCAGTACTTC. Protein sequence: CASSAGVVHQETQYF.

There are many counts of this clonotype. This sequence joins TRBV14 and TRBJ2-7; D gene ambiguous. The germline gives CDR1 SGHDN, CDR2 FVKESK. V was pared by 0 bases and J by 5 bases, with 5 bases between. The CDR3 spans 12 residues. CDR3 in amino acids: CASSQDRHEQYF. In DNA, the CDR3 is TGTGCCAGCAGCCAAGATCGCCACGAGCAGTACTTC.

There are a few counts of this clonotype. The chain recombines TRBV5-6 with TRBJ2-1; no reliable D call. The CDR3 has 13 amino acids. Germline V gene lookup returns CDR1 SGHDT and CDR2 YYEEEE. V lost 4 bases, J lost 5 bases, and 10 bases lay in between. The CDR3 nucleotides are TGTGCCAGCAGCCATGGACCAAACAATGAGCAGTTCTTC. Its translation is CASSHGPNNEQFF.

The table lists this clonotype with many counts. This chain links TRBV4-2 with TRBJ1-1; 7 nucleotides match TRBD1. Unmatched junction bases numbered 5, after V lost 4 bases and J lost 0 bases. CDR1 LGHNA and CDR2 YNFKEQ come from the germline V gene. The CDR3 consists of 15 residues. In DNA, the CDR3 is TGTGCCAGCAGCCCCTGGACAGGAGTGAACACTGAAGCTTTCTTT. Translation: CASSPWTGVNTEAFF.

This clonotype was found once. The chain is built from TRBV5-1 and TRBJ2-7; D uncertain. Germline V lookup: CDR1 SGHRS, CDR2 YFSETQ. Trimming shortened V by 2 bases and J by 3 bases, and 12 bases separated the two germline ends. The CDR3 contains 14 residues. CDR3 protein: CASSFPTEDYEQYF. The CDR3 nucleotides are TGCGCCAGCAGCTTCCCGACGGAAGACTACGAGCAGTACTTC.

This clonotype was detected many times. This chain uses TRBV20-1 with TRBJ2-3; TRBD1 matches at 7 bases. This CDR3 region has 14 residues. Germline V CDR1 and CDR2: DFQATT, SNEGSKA (reference sequence). J was trimmed by 3 bases and V by 6 bases; bases with no gene match: 9. CDR3 coding DNA: TGCAGTGCAACCTGGGACAGACTTACAGATACGCAGTATTTT. Its protein is CSATWDRLTDTQYF.

This clonotype was counted ten times or more. The chain employs TRBV21-1 and TRBJ2-7; the DNA was not compared with TRBD1, the D call given in the table. TRBV21-1 is an annotated pseudogene. The CDR3 spans 14 residues. CDR3 nucleotide sequence: TGTGCCAGCAGCAAAAAGATGGGGCACTACGAGCAGTACTTC. Encoded protein: CASSKKMGHYEQYF.

This clonotype was seen at least ten times. The V gene is TRBV13, the J gene TRBJ2-7, with a possible D match to TRBD1 (5 bases). This CDR3 comprises 13 residues. The germline gives CDR1 PRHDT, CDR2 FYEKMQ (reference sequence). V was pared by 5 bases and J by 4 bases, with 12 bases between. CDR3 residues: CASSQRTLYEQYF. The CDR3 DNA reads TGTGCCAGCAGCCAAAGGACACTATACGAGCAGTACTTC. The variable domain in full, completed from reference TRBV13 and TRBJ2-7, reads AAGVIQSPRHLIKEKRETATLKCYPIPRHDTVYWYQQGPGQDPQFLISFYEKMQSDKGSIPDRFSAQQFSDYHSELNMSSLELGDSALYFCASSQRTLYEQYFGPGTRLTVT.

The DNA for the CDR3 is TGTGCCAGCAGTTCACTGGAAGTCAGCGGGGAGCTGTTTTTT. This encodes CASSSLEVSGELFF. J is TRBJ2-2 and V is TRBV6-2 or TRBV6-3; D is unresolved. V was shortened by 4 bases and J by 7 bases, with 13 bases between the two germline ends. The germline CDR1 and CDR2 sequences are MNHEY and SVGEGT. The CDR3 extends over 14 amino acids.

This clonotype was seen ten or more times. The chain is built from TRBV7-9 and TRBJ1-1, with D unclear. CDR1 is SEHNR and CDR2 is FQNEAQ in the germline V gene (reference sequence). Trimming cost V 2 bases and J 4 bases, with 5 bases left between them. This CDR3 region has 12 residues. CDR3 sequence (DNA): TGTGCCAGCAGCTTATGGGGCACTGAAGCTTTCTTT. It is translated as CASSLWGTEAFF.

On this clonotype itself: At one end, the junction sequence differs from germline, possibly due to a read error. The chain joins TRBV7-8 to TRBJ1-3; D may be TRBD1 (5 bases). The CDR3 spans 17 residues. The germline V gene has CDR1 SGHVS and CDR2 FQNEAQ. The CDR3 protein is CASSLGGRPSSENTIYF. The DNA of the CDR3 is TGTGCCAGCAGCTTAGGGGGACGGCCCAGCTCTGAAAACACCATATATTTT. Full variable domain (remainder filled in from reference TRBV7-8 and TRBJ1-3): GAGVSQSPRYKVAKRGQDVALRCDPISGHVSLFWYQQALGQGPEFLTYFQNEAQLDKSGLPSDRFFAERPEGSVSTLKIQRTQQEDSAVYLCASSLGGRPSSENTIYFGEGSWLTVV.

This clonotype was counted a few times. The chain employs TRBV7-2 and TRBJ1-1, with TRBD1 identical over 7 bases. The CDR3 loop spans 14 amino acids. From germline, CDR1 is SGHTA and CDR2 FQGNSA. Trimming at V came to 2 bases and at J to 4 bases, leaving 4 bases not matched to a gene. As DNA, the CDR3 is TGTGCCAGCAGCTTAAACAGGGGTGGCACTGAAGCTTTCTTT. This codes for CASSLNRGGTEAFF. Variable domain in full (rest from reference TRBV7-2 and TRBJ1-1): GAGVSQSPSNKVTEKGKDVELRCDPISGHTALYWYRQSLGQGLEFLIYFQGNSAPDKSGLPSDRFSAERTGGSVSTLTIQRTQQEDSAVYLCASSLNRGGTEAFFGQGTRLTVV.

This chain connects TRBV29-1 to TRBJ2-7, with D tentatively TRBD1 or TRBD2 (5 bases each). The CDR3 sequence is 13 residues long. Germline CDR1 SQVTM, CDR2 ANQGSEA. Trimming cost V 5 bases and J 2 bases, with 13 bases left between them. The CDR3 nucleotides are TGCAGCGTTACCGGGACGGTGACCTACGAGCAGTACTTC. As protein: CSVTGTVTYEQYF.

The chain combines TRBV12-3 or TRBV12-4 with TRBJ1-2; possible D gene TRBD1, 5 bases. The CDR3 runs to 15 residues. Between the trimmed V and J ends, which lost 5 bases and 4 bases, there was a span of 17 bases. CDR3 loop: CASSPSRGAAYGYTF. In DNA form, the CDR3 reads TGTGCCAGCAGTCCCTCGAGAGGGGCGGCCTATGGCTACACCTTC.